This T cell receptor (beta chain) was captured by sequencing in a study of blood T cell repertoires in COVID-19. Turning to the study itself: Material from acute and convalescent COVID-19 was sourced from the United States, Italy and Spain. PBMCs, B-cell-depleted T cells, or T cells provided the cDNA or gDNA that made up the material.

As originally analysed: Estimation of nucleated cell counts was performed using reference gene primer amplification. Here immunoSEQ multiplex PCR was the method, and the copy in TCRdb shows in-frame clones only, minus some. V and J calls and clone size are as listed in that table; D and trimming were resolved from the DNA. Of more than 55,000 clones listed, 85% to 90% were seen once; the top ten hold 4.5% to 5%. Germline loops: CDR1 SGHKS, CDR2 YYEKEE (reference sequence). Trimming at V came to 4 bases and at J to 7 bases, leaving 5 bases not matched to a gene. The CDR3 length is 14 residues. J is TRBJ2-7 and V is TRBV5-5, with 13 bases lining up with TRBD2. What was sequenced was peripheral blood. The receptor was derived from a man aged 55 to 69 with acute or convalescent COVID-19. The CDR3, as DNA: TGTGCCAGCAGCCCGGGACTAGCGGGAAGGGAGCAGTACTTC. Protein: CASSPGLAGREQYF.